These 8 T cell receptor beta chains came from one sample sequenced in a study of blood T cell repertoires in COVID-19 (dated by TCRdb to 2020 to 2022). The receptor library was made with the immunoSEQ multiplex PCR assay. Not all clones reach the TCRdb copy of this immuneACCESS table, which keeps in-frame sequences only. Checked studies attribute under half of the gap to unresolved V genes and leave the rest unexplained. This sample lists 250,000 to 300,000 clones; roughly 89% were detected once. Jointly, the top ten make up about 5% of the sample. Sequencing was done on a sample of peripheral blood. Every receptor here comes from a man aged 35-49 years with acute or convalescent COVID-19.

The gene calls are TRBV5-6 and TRBJ2-7, with 8 bases fitting TRBD1. V shed 0 bases and J 0 bases; nucleotides not matched to a gene: 2. Germline CDR1 and CDR2: SGHDT and YYEEEE. The CDR3 consists of 15 residues. The CDR3 DNA reads TGTGCCAGCAGCTTGGGGACAGGGAGCTCCTACGAGCAGTACTTC. Translating it yields CASSLGTGSSYEQYF.

The chain couples TRBV3-1 (or the pseudogene TRBV3-2) to TRBJ1-1, with a tentative D call TRBD1 (6 bases). The V gene lost 2 bases and the J gene lost 5 bases, with 12 bases spanning the gap. CDR3 size: 14 residues. Germline loops: CDR1 LGHDT, CDR2 YNNKEL (reference sequence). The CDR3, as DNA: TGTGCCAGCAGCCAAATGCAGGGGAAGACTGAAGCTTTCTTT. This gives the protein CASSQMQGKTEAFF.

The chain is built from TRBV19 and TRBJ1-1; the D is unclear. This CDR3 comprises 11 residues. CDR1 LNHDA and CDR2 SQIVND come from the germline V gene (reference sequence). Trimming pared 3 bases from V and 6 bases from J, leaving 5 bases between. The CDR3 DNA follows: TGTGCCAGTAGTATGTACTCTGAAGCTTTCTTT. Amino acids: CASSMYSEAFF.

The J gene is TRBJ2-7, the V gene TRBV9; 9 positions agree with TRBD1. CDR3 size: 14 residues. Germline lookup yields CDR1 SGDLS and CDR2 YYNGEE. The trim removed 2 bases at V and 4 bases at J, leaving 4 bases unmatched. The CDR3 sequence: CASSVSGQGYEQYF. The CDR3 DNA sequence: TGTGCCAGCAGCGTTTCGGGACAGGGATACGAGCAGTACTTC.

The chain couples TRBV5-1 to TRBJ1-2; D call uncertain. V lost 0 bases and J lost 8, with 14 bases in between. The CDR3 length is 14 residues. Looked up from germline, CDR1 is SGHRS and CDR2 is YFSETQ. The CDR3 DNA reads as TGCGCCAGCAGCTTGGCCGAGGGAGCTGAGGGCTACACCTTC. It encodes CASSLAEGAEGYTF.

This chain links TRBV19 with TRBJ1-2; D is unresolved. V lost 6 bases, J lost 5 bases, and 16 bases lay in between. There are 14 residues in the CDR3. CDR1 and CDR2 from the germline V gene are LNHDA and SQIVND (reference sequence). The CDR3 bases are TGTGCCAGTAGGGCCCCTGCTACGAGGTATGGCTACACCTTC. Its translation is CASRAPATRYGYTF. Full variable domain (outside the CDR3, taken from reference TRBV19 and TRBJ1-2): DGGITQSPKYLFRKEGQNVTLSCEQNLNHDAMYWYRQDPGQGLRLIYYSQIVNDFQKGDIAEGYSVSREKKESFPLTVTSAQKNPTAFYLCASRAPATRYGYTFGSGTRLTVV.

The chain has TRBV20-1 and TRBJ1-2; D unclear. Looked up from germline, CDR1 is DFQATT and CDR2 is SNEGSKA (reference sequence). The CDR3 extends over 11 amino acids. Between the trimmed V and J ends, which lost 3 bases and 5 bases, there was a span of 7 bases. In DNA, the CDR3 is TGCAGTGCTAGGCGGGGTTATGGCTACACCTTC. Protein product: CSARRGYGYTF.

Remarks on this clone: An end of the junction does not agree with germline; a read error may underlie this. V gene TRBV10-3 combines with J gene TRBJ1-2, with 7 bases lining up with TRBD1. This CDR3 region has 11 residues. Germline V lookup: CDR1 ENHRY, CDR2 SYGVKD. CDR3 DNA: TGTGCCATCAGTGAAGGGGGCATGGGAGTCTTC. Translating it yields CAISEGGMGVF.